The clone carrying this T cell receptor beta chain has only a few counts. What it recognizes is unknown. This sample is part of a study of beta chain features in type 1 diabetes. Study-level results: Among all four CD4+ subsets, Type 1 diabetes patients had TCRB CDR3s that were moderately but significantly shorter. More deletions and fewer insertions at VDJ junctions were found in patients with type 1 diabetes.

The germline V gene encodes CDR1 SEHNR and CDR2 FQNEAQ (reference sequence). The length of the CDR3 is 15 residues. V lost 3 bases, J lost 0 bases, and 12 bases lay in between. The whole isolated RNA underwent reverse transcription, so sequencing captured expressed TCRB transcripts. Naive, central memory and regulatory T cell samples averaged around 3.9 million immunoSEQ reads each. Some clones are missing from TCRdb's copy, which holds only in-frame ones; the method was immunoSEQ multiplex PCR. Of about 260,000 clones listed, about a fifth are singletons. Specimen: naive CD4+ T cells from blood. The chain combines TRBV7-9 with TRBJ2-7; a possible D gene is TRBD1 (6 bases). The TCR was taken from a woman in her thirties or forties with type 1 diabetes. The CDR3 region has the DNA TGTGCCAGCAGCTTTGCCGACAGGAGCTCCTACGAGCAGTACTTC. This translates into CASSFADRSSYEQYF.